This TCR beta chain was sequenced during a study of shared clonotypes between healthy human individuals. Findings of the study overall: The study generally estimated greater richness for naive than memory subsets. Among a few donors, 4.5% to 5.5% of naive CD4 clonotypes were found in common. Among non-shared clonotypes, generation probabilities were lower than among those shared by all four donors.

Note on this clone: The target antigen is unknown.

V lost 8 bases to trimming and J lost 0 bases, with 7 bases between them. Germline values: CDR1 ENHRY, CDR2 SYGVKD. The CDR3 totals 12 residues. The assay was immunoSEQ multiplex PCR, and TCRdb's table has in-frame clones only and misses some. The sample lists 950,000 to 1,300,000 clones; about 75% were seen once. The chain recombines TRBV10-3 with TRBJ1-1, with D hard to call. This clonotype originated in a man aged 18 to 35 in good health. Sequencing was done on a sample of memory CD4+ T cells sorted from blood. Subset defined: CD45RA-negative fraction. The CDR3 DNA reads TGTGCCATCGGGGAACTGAACACTGAAGCTTTCTTT. Its translation: CAIGELNTEAFF.